The TCR beta chain described here comes from a study of low-dose radiotherapy and immunotherapy resistance in tumors. This clonotype was seen only a few times. Germline CDR1 reads WSHSY; CDR2 reads SAAADI. There are 12 residues in the CDR3. Trimming removed 7 bases at V and 2 bases at J, with 6 bases between. First-strand cDNA relied on TRAV- and TRBV-specific primers spanning alpha and beta chains. The PCR that amplified TCRs ran for 20 cycles, relying on a constant-region primer and a V-primer adapter. It was by in vitro transcription that isolated mRNA was amplified. One entry per CDR3 protein, called by TCRdb with MiXCR from the reads. Of 40,000 or so distinct CDR3 sequences listed, less than 30% were seen once; the top ten hold about 9.4%. Time point specified: after trial treatment. Treatment of the sample: LDRT plus nivolumab, ipilimumab, low-dose cyclophosphamide and aspirin (RACIN trial).

This TCR was sampled from a male donor with prostate cancer. The chain combines TRBV10-2 with TRBJ2-1; D unclear. Sample: PBMCs, taken after low-dose radiotherapy plus immunotherapy. The CDR3 spells CASKPAYNEQFF. The CDR3 region has the DNA TGCGCCAGCAAGCCGGCCTACAATGAGCAGTTCTTC.